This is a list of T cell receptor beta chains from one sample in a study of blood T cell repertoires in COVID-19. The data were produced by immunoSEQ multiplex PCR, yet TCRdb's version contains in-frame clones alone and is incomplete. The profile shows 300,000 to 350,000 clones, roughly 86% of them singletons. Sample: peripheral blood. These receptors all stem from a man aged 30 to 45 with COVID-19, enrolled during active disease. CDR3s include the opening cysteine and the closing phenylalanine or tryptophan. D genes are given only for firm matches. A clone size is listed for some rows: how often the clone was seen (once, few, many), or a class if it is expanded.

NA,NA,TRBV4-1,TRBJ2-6,TGCGCCAGCAGCCAAGAGTACGGGGTCTCTGGGGCCAACGTCCTGACTTTC,CASSQEYGVSGANVLTF
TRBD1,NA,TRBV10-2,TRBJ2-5,TGCGCCTCCTCAATGACAGGGGGCGGGGAGACCCAGTACTTC,CASSMTGGGETQYF
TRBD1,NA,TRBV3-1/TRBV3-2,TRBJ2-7,TGTGCCAGCAGCCAATGGACAGGACCCTACGAGCAGTACTTC,CASSQWTGPYEQYF
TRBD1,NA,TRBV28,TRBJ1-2,TGTGCCAGTCAGACTTCAGGGGGCCTCTATGGCTACACCTTC,CASQTSGGLYGYTF
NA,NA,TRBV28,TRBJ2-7,TGTGCCAGCAGTTCACACCGGGTCTGGTACGAGCAGTACTTC,CASSSHRVWYEQYF
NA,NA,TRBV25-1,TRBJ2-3,TGTGCCAGCGATATCGGGACATCAGTCACAGATACGCAGTATTTT,CASDIGTSVTDTQYF
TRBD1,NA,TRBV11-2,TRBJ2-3,TGTGCCAGCAGCTTACGGGACAGGGCTACAGATACGCAGTATTTT,CASSLRDRATDTQYF
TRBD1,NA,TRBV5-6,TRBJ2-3,TGTGCCAGCAGCTCACTGGACAGGGCCACAGATACGCAGTATTTT,CASSSLDRATDTQYF
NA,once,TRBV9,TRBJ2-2,TGTGCCAGCAGCCCCCGACAGGAGAACACCGGGGAGCTGTTTTTT,CASSPRQENTGELFF
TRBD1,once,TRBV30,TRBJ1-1,TGTGCCTGTCAGACAGGGAGGAACACTGAAGCTTTCTTT,CACQTGRNTEAFF
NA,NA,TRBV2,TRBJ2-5,TGTGCCAGCAGTGAGGTGACAGAGCAAGAGACCCAGTACTTC,CASSEVTEQETQYF
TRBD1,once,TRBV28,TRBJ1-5,TGTGCCAGCAGCCCAGGGGGTACGCATCAGCCCCAGCATTTT,CASSPGGTHQPQHF
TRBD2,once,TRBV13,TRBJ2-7,TGTGCCAGCAGTGGCGGGAGAAGCTCCTACGAGCAGTACTTC,CASSGGRSSYEQYF
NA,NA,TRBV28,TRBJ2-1,TGTGCCAGCAGTTTGTCCGGGACAACCAACAATGAGCAGTTCTTC,CASSLSGTTNNEQFF
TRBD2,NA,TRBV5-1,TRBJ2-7,TGCGCCAGCAGAGAGGGAGGGGAGACCCTTCGTTACGAGCAGTACTTC,CASREGGETLRYEQYF
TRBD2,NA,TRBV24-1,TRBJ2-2,TGTGCCACCAGGGAGACTAGCGGGTCAACCGGGGAGCTGTTTTTT,CATRETSGSTGELFF
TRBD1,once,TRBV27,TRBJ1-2,TGTGCCAGCAGTTGGGGACAGGCTAGCCATGGCTACACCTTC,CASSWGQASHGYTF
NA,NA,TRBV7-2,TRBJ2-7,TGTGCCAGCAGTCTCCACGAGCTTCCACCCTACGAGCAGTACTTC,CASSLHELPPYEQYF
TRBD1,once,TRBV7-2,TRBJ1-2,TGTGCCAGCACCCGGACAGGGAACGAGAATGGCTACACCTTC,CASTRTGNENGYTF
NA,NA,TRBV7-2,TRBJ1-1,TGTGCCAGCAGCTTATCCCGCGACACTGAAGCTTTCTTT,CASSLSRDTEAFF
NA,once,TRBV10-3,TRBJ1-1,TGTGCCATCAGTATCCGGGCAGGAGGCAGCACTGAAGCTTTCTTT,CAISIRAGGSTEAFF
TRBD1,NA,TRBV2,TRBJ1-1,TGTGCCAGCAGTGATACAGGGGAAAACACTGAAGCTTTCTTT,CASSDTGENTEAFF
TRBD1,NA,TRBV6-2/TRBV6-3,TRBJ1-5,TGTGCCAGCAGCTATTTACAGGGGGCTGATCAGCCCCAGCATTTT,CASSYLQGADQPQHF
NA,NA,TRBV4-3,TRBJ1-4,TGCGCCAGCAGCCAATCTGGTAGAGCAGGGACTAATGAAAAACTGTTTTTT,CASSQSGRAGTNEKLFF
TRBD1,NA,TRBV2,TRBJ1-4,TGTGCCAGCAGTTACCGCGACAGGGTTGGGGAAAAACTGTTTTTT,CASSYRDRVGEKLFF
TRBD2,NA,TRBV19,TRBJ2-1,TGTGCCAGTAGTATAGTTGCGGCGGGGGGCTACAATGAGCAGTTCTTC,CASSIVAAGGYNEQFF
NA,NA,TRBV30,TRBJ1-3,TGTGCCCGGATGAAAGCCGATCTATCTGGAAACACCATATATTTT,CARMKADLSGNTIYF
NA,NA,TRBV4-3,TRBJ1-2,TGCGCCAGCAGCCAAGATTGGGTACAGGCAGGCTCTAACTATGGCTACACCTTC,CASSQDWVQAGSNYGYTF
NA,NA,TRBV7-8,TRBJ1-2,TGTGCCAGCAGCTTAAAGGAGGGAGTCGGCTATGGCTACACCTTC,CASSLKEGVGYGYTF
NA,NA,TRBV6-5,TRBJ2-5,TGTGCCAGCAGTCCCTGGACAGGGAGGGAAGAGACCCAGTACTTC,CASSPWTGREETQYF